This TCR beta chain was recovered during a study of blood T cell repertoires in COVID-19. Study-level background: Donors in the United States, Italy and Spain gave samples during acute or convalescent COVID-19. The cDNA or gDNA used as material had been derived from T cells, B-cell-depleted T cells, or PBMCs.

This CDR3 comprises 11 residues. V gave up 6 bases and J gave up 11 bases; unmatched junction bases: 5. Germline values: CDR1 DFQATT, CDR2 SNEGSKA (reference sequence). Authors' analysis steps: Estimated nucleated cell counts came from reference gene primer amplification. TCRdb's copy holds only in-frame clones and misses some; the assay was immunoSEQ multiplex PCR. V and J calls and clone size are given by that table; D and trimming were obtained from the DNA. The sample lists tens of thousands of clones, 70% to 80% occurring once. A few counts support this clone. Sequencing input: peripheral blood. This TCR was sampled from a man aged 70 or older with active or convalescent COVID-19. The V call is TRBV20-1, the J call TRBJ1-1, with 11 nucleotides matching TRBD1. The CDR3 DNA reads TGCAGTGCCCTGGGACAGGGGGACGCTTTCTTT. It translates to CSALGQGDAFF.